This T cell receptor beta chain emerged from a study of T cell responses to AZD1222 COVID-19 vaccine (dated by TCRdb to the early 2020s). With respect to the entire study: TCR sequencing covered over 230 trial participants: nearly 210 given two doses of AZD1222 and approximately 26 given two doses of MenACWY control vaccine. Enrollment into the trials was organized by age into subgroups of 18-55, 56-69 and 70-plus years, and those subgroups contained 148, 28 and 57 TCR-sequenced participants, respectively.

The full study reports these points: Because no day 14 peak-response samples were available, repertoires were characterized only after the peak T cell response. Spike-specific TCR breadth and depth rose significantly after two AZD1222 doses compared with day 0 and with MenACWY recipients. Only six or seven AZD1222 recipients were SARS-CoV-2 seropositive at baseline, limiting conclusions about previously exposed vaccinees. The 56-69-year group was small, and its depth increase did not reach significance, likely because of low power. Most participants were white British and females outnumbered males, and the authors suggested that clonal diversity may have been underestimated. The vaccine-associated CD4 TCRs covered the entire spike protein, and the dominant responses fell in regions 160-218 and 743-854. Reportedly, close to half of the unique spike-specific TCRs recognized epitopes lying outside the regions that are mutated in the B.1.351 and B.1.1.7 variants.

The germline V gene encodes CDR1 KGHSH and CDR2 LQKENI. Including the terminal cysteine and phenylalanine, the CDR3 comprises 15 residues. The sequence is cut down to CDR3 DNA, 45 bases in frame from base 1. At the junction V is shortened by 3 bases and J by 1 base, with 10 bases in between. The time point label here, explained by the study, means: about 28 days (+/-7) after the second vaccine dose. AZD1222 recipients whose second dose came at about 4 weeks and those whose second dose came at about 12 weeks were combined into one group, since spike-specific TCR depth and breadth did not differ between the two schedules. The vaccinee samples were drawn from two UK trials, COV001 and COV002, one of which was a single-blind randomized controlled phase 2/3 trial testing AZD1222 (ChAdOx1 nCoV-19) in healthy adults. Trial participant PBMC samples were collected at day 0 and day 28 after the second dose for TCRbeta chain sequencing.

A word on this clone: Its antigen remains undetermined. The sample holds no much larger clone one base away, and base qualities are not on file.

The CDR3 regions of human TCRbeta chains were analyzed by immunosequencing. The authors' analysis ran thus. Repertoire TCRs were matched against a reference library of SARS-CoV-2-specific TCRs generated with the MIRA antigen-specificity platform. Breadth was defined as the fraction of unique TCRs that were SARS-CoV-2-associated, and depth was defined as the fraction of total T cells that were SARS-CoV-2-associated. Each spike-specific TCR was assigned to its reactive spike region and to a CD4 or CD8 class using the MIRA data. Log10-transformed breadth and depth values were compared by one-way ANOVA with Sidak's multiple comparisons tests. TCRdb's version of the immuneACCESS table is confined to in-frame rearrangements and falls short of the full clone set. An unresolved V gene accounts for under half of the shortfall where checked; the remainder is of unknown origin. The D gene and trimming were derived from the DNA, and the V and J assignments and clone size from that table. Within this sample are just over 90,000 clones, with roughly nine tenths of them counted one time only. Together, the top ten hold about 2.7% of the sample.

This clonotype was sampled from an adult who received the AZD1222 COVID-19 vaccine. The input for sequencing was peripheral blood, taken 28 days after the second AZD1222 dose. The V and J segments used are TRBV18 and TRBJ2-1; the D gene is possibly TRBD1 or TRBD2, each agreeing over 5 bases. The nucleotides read TGTGCCAGCTCACCCGACGAGGGGTCCTACAATGAGCAGTTCTTC. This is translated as CASSPDEGSYNEQFF. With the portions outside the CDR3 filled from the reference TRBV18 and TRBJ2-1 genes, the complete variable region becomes NAGVMQNPRHLVRRRGQEARLRCSPMKGHSHVYWYRQLPEEGLKFMVYLQKENIIDESGMPKERFSAEFPKEGPSILRIQQVVRGDSAAYFCASSPDEGSYNEQFFGPGTRLTVL.